These T cell receptor beta chains were read from a single sample in a study of blood T cell dynamics during melanoma immunotherapy. Clones were sequenced by immunoSEQ multiplex PCR, and TCRdb holds only the in-frame ones, with some missing. The data contain around 10,000 clones, roughly 85% of them singletons. This material consisted of blood, taken from a patient treated with checkpoint blockade. These receptors were collected from a human donor with melanoma. Each CDR3 is given with its conserved first and last residue. The D gene is left open where the match is weak. Clone sizes are given selectively: once, few, many, or a class where the clone is expanded.

j_call | v_call | d_call | clone_size | cdr3_nt | cdr3_aa
TRBJ2-7 | TRBV2 | NA | NA | TGTGCCAGCAGTGACAGGGCCCGACGTTCCGAGCAGTACTTC | CASSDRARRSEQYF
TRBJ2-1 | TRBV7-9 | NA | NA | TGTGCCAGCAGCGAGACCCCGACTACGAGCTCCTACAATGAGCAGTTCTTC | CASSETPTTSSYNEQFF
TRBJ1-4 | TRBV2 | NA | NA | TGTGCCAGCAAGGGAGGTGAAAAACTGTTTTTT | CASKGGEKLFF
TRBJ1-2 | TRBV6-1 | TRBD1 | NA | TGTGCCACCCGGGACAGATTAGCTAACTATGGCTACACCTTC | CATRDRLANYGYTF
TRBJ2-5 | TRBV2 | TRBD1 | NA | TGTGCCAGCAGTGAAAGGTTTAGGGGGCAGGAGACCCAGTACTTC | CASSERFRGQETQYF
TRBJ2-1 | TRBV6-1 | NA | once | TGTGCCAGCAGTTCCGGGACTCGGCAGTTCTTC | CASSSGTRQFF
TRBJ2-6 | TRBV27 | NA | NA | TGTGCCAGCAGTCCAGGGGACACTGGGGCCAACGTCCTGACTTTC | CASSPGDTGANVLTF
TRBJ2-2 | TRBV5-1 | NA | NA | TGCGCCAGCAGCTTGGTGGAGGCCGGGGAGCTGTTTTTT | CASSLVEAGELFF
TRBJ2-5 | TRBV7-7 | NA | NA | TGTGCTAGCGTTGGTGGCGAGACCCAGTACTTC | CASVGGETQYF
TRBJ1-1 | TRBV19 | NA | NA | TGTGCCAGTAGGTTTTCCGGGACGGCGAACACTGAAGCTTTCTTT | CASRFSGTANTEAFF
TRBJ1-5 | TRBV6-1 | TRBD1 | NA | TGTGCCAGCAGGGGACAGGGCCTACTCCATCAGCCCCAGCATTTT | CASRGQGLLHQPQHF
TRBJ1-6 | TRBV28 | TRBD1 | NA | TGTGCCAGCAGTTTAGCAGGGGGAAATTCACCCCTCCACTTT | CASSLAGGNSPLHF
TRBJ2-2 | TRBV6-1 | TRBD2 | NA | TGTGCCAGCAGAGCGGGGGCGAACACCGGGGAGCTGTTTTTT | CASRAGANTGELFF
TRBJ1-2 | TRBV4-2 | TRBD1 | once | TGTGCCAGCAGCCCCGGGACAGACCTTAACTATGGCTACACCTTC | CASSPGTDLNYGYTF
TRBJ2-5 | TRBV7-3 | TRBD2 | NA | TGTGCCAGCAGCTTAGGGGGACTAGGGGCTGGAGAGACCCAGTACTTC | CASSLGGLGAGETQYF
TRBJ2-5 | TRBV7-2 | NA | NA | TGTGCCAGCAGCTTTGGGGGGGCCCGAGAGACCCAGTACTTC | CASSFGGARETQYF
TRBJ1-1 | TRBV6-5 | TRBD1 | NA | TGTGCCAGCAGTTCTAAGGACAGGAGGAACACTGAAGCTTTCTTT | CASSSKDRRNTEAFF
TRBJ1-4 | TRBV10-3 | NA | NA | TGTGCCAGCAGGAGGGGTAATGAAAAACTGTTTTTT | CASRRGNEKLFF
TRBJ2-7 | TRBV11-2 | TRBD2 | NA | TGTGCCAGCAGCTTAGATTGGCCCTTAGCGGGAGAAGAGGTGCAGTACTTC | CASSLDWPLAGEEVQYF
TRBJ2-7 | TRBV7-2 | TRBD2 | NA | TGTGCCAGCAGCTCGAGGGGACTAGCGGGAGGCAACGAGCAGTACTTC | CASSSRGLAGGNEQYF
TRBJ2-3 | TRBV29-1 | TRBD2 | NA | TGCAGCGTCCGGACTAGCGGGAGCGCCACGCAGTATTTT | CSVRTSGSATQYF
TRBJ1-1 | TRBV14 | NA | few | TGTGCCAGCAGCCAAGGGGGCGCTTTAAACACTGAAGCTTTCTTT | CASSQGGALNTEAFF
TRBJ1-5 | TRBV19 | TRBD1 | once | TGTGCCAGTAGTATGTCACAGGGGGGTCAGCCCCAGCATTTT | CASSMSQGGQPQHF
TRBJ1-6 | TRBV18 | TRBD1 | NA | TGTGCCAGCTCATCCGAGCGACAGGGGCGTTATTCACCCCTCCACTTT | CASSSERQGRYSPLHF
TRBJ2-1 | TRBV25-1 | TRBD1 | NA | TGTGCCAGCAGGACAGGGGGTAAGGGCTCCTACAATGAGCAGTTCTTC | CASRTGGKGSYNEQFF
TRBJ1-2 | TRBV19 | NA | NA | TGTGCCAGTAGTATCATTGGGGCGTTCTATGGCTACACCTTC | CASSIIGAFYGYTF